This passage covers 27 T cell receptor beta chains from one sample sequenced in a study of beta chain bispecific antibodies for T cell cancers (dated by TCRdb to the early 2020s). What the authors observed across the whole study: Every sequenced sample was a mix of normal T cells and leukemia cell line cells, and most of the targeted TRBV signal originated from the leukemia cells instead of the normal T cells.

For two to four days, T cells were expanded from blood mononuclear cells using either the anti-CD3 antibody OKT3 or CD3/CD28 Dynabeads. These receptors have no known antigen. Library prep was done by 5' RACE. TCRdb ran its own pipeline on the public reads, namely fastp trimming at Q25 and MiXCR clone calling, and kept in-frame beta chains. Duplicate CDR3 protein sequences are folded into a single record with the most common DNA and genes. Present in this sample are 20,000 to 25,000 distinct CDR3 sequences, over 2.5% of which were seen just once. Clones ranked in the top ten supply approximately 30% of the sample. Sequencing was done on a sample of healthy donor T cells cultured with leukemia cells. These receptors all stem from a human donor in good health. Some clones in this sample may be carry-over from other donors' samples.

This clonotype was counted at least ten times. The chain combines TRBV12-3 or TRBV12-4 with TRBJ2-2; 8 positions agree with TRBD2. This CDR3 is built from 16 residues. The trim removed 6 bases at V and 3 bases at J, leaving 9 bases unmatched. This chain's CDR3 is CASRNPHGGDTGELFF. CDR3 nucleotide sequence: TGTGCCAGCAGGAACCCGCACGGGGGGGACACCGGGGAGCTGTTTTTT.

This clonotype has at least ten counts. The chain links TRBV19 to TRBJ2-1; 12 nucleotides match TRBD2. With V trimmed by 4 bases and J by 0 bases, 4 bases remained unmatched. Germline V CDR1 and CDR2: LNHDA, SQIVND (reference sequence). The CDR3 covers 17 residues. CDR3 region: CASSTTSGGHSYNEQFF. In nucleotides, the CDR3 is TGTGCCAGTAGTACGACTAGCGGGGGTCACTCCTACAATGAGCAGTTCTTC. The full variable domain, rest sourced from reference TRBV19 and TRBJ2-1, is DGGITQSPKYLFRKEGQNVTLSCEQNLNHDAMYWYRQDPGQGLRLIYYSQIVNDFQKGDIAEGYSVSREKKESFPLTVTSAQKNPTAFYLCASSTTSGGHSYNEQFFGPGTRLTVL.

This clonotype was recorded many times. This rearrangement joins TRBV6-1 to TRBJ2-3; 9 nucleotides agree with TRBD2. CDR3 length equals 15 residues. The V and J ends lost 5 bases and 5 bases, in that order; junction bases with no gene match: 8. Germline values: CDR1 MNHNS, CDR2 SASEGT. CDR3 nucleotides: TGTGCCAGCAGTCCGGCGGGGGGGCAGCAAGATACGCAGTATTTT. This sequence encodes CASSPAGGQQDTQYF.

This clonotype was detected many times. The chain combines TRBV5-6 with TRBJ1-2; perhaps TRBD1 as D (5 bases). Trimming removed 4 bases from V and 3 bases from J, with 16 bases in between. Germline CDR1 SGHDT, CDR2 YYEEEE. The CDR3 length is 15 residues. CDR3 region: CASSSWARGYYGYTF. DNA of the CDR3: TGTGCCAGCAGCAGCTGGGCCCGGGGCTACTATGGCTACACCTTC.

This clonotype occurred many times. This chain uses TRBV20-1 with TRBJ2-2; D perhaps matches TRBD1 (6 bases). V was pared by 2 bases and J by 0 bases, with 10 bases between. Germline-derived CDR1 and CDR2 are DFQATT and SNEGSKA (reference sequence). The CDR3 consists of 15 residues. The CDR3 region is CSARPDRANTGELFF. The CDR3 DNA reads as TGCAGTGCTAGACCGGACAGAGCGAACACCGGGGAGCTGTTTTTT.

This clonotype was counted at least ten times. In DNA form, the CDR3 reads TGTGCCAGCAGCTCCCTTGCGGGGCAGCCCCAGCATTTT. Protein: CASSSLAGQPQHF. The V gene is TRBV7-6, the J gene TRBJ1-5; D remains unclear. The V gene lost 4 bases and the J gene lost 7 bases, with 11 bases spanning the gap. CDR1 is SGHVS, CDR2 FNYEAQ, per germline. CDR3 length equals 13 residues.

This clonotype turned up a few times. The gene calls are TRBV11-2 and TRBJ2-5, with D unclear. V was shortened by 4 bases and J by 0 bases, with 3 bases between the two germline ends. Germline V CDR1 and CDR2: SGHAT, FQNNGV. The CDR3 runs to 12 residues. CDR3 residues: CASSSNQETQYF. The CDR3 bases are TGTGCCAGCAGCTCCAACCAAGAGACCCAGTACTTC.

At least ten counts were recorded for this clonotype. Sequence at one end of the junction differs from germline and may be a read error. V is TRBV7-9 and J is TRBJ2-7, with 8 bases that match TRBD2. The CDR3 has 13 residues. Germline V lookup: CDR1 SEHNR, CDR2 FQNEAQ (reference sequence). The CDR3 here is CASSLAGSYEQYF. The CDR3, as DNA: TGTGCCAGCAGCCTAGCGGGCTCCTACGAGCAGTACTTC.

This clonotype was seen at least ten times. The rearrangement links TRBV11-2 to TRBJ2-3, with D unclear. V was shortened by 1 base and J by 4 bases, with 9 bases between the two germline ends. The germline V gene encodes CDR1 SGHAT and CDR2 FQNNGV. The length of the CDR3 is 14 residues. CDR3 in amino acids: CASSLGTDPDTQYF. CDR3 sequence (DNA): TGTGCCAGCAGCTTAGGGACGGACCCAGATACGCAGTATTTT.

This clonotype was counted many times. The CDR3 nucleotides are TGTGCCATCAGTGATCCCGGGACAGGGGGCACAGATACGCAGTATTTT. Translation gives CAISDPGTGGTDTQYF. The chain uses TRBV10-3 and TRBJ2-3; 10 bases agree with TRBD1. The CDR3 loop spans 16 amino acids. The germline CDR1 and CDR2 sequences are ENHRY and SYGVKD. The V segment lost 3 bases and the J segment 1 base; nucleotides outside the gene matches: 4.

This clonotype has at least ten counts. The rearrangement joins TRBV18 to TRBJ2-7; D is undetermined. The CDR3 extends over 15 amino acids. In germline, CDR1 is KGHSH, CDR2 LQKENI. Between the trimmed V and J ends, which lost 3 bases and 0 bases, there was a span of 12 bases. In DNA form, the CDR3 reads TGTGCCAGCTCACCCAGTCCTAAGAGCTCCTACGAGCAGTACTTC. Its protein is CASSPSPKSSYEQYF. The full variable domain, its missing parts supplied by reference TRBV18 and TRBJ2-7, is NAGVMQNPRHLVRRRGQEARLRCSPMKGHSHVYWYRQLPEEGLKFMVYLQKENIIDESGMPKERFSAEFPKEGPSILRIQQVVRGDSAAYFCASSPSPKSSYEQYFGPGTRLTVT.

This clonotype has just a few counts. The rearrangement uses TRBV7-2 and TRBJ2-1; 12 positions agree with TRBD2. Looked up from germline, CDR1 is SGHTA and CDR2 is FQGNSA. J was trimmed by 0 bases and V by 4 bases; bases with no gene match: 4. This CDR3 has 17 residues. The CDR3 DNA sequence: TGTGCCAGCAGCTCCGGACTAGCGGGAACCTCCTACAATGAGCAGTTCTTC. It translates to CASSSGLAGTSYNEQFF.

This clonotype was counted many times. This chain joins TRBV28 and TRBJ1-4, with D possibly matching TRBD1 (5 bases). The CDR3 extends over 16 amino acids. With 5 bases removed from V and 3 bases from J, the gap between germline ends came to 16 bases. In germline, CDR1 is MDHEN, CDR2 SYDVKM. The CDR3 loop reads CASSGKLGPANEKLFF. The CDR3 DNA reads TGTGCCAGCAGTGGGAAATTGGGACCGGCTAATGAAAAACTGTTTTTT. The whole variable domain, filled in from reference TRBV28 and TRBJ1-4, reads DVKVTQSSRYLVKRTGEKVFLECVQDMDHENMFWYRQDPGLGLRLIYFSYDVKMKEKGDIPEGYSVSREKKERFSLILESASTNQTSMYLCASSGKLGPANEKLFFGSGTQLSVL.

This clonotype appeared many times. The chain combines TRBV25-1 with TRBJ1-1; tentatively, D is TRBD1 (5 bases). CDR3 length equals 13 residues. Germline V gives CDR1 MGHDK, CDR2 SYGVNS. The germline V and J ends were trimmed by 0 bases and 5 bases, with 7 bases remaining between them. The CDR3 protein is CASSEYGQTEAFF. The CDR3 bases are TGTGCCAGCAGTGAATACGGACAAACTGAAGCTTTCTTT.

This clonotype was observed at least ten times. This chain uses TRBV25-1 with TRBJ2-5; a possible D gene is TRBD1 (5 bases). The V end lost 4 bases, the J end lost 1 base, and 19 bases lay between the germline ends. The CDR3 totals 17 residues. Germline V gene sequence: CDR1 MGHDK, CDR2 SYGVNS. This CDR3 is CASSVGHLSGAQETQYF. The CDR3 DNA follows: TGTGCCAGCAGTGTCGGACACCTAAGTGGGGCCCAAGAGACCCAGTACTTC.

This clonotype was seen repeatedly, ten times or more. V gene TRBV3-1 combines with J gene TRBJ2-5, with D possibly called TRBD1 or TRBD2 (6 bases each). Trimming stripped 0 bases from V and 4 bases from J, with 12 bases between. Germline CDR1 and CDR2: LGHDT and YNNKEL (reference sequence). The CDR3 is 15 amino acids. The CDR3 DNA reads TGTGCCAGCAGCCAAGATTGGGGGGCAGGAGAGACCCAGTACTTC. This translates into CASSQDWGAGETQYF.

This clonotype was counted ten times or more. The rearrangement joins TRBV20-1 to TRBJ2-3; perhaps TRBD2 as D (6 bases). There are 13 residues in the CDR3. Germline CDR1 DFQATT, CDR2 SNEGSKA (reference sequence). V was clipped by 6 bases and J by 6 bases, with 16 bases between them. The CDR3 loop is CSATWGEADTQYF. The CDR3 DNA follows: TGCAGTGCCACTTGGGGGGAAGCGGATACGCAGTATTTT.

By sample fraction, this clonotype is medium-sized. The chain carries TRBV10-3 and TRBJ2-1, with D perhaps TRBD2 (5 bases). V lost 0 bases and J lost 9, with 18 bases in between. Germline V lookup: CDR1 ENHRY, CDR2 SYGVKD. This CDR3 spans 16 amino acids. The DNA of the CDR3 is TGTGCCATCAGTGAGTCGACTCAAGGTTCACGGGGTGAGCAGTTCTTC. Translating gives CAISESTQGSRGEQFF.

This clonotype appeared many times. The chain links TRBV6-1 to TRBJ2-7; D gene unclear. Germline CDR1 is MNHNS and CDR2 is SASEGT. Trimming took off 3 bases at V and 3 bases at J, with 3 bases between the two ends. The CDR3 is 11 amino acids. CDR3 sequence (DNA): TGTGCCAGCAGTGACCTCTACGAGCAGTACTTC. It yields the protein CASSDLYEQYF.

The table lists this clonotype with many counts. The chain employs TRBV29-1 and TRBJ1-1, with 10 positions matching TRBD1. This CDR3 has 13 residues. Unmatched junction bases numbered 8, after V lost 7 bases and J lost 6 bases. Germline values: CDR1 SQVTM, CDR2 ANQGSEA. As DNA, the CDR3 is TGCAGCGGGGGGGACAGGGGTACCGCTGAAGCTTTCTTT. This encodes CSGGDRGTAEAFF.

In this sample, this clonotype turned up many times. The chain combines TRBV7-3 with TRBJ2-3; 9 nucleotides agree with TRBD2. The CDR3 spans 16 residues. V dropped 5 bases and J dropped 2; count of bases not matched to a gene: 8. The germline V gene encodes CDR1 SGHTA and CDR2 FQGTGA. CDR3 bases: TGTGCCAGCAGCCTATCTCCGGGACTAGCCACAGATACGCAGTATTTT. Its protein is CASSLSPGLATDTQYF.

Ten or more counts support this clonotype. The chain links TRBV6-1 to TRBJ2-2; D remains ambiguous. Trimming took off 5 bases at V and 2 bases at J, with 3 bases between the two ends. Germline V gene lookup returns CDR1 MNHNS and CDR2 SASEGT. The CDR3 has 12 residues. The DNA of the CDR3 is TGTGCCAGCAGTTCAAACACCGGGGAGCTGTTTTTT. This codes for CASSSNTGELFF.

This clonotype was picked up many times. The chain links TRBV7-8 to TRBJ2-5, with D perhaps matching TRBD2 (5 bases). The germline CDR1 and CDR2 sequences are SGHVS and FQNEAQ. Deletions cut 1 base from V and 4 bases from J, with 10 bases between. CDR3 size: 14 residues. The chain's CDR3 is CASSLGPAGETQYF. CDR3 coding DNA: TGTGCCAGCAGCTTAGGCCCGGCGGGAGAGACCCAGTACTTC. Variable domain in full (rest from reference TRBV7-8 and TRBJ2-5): GAGVSQSPRYKVAKRGQDVALRCDPISGHVSLFWYQQALGQGPEFLTYFQNEAQLDKSGLPSDRFFAERPEGSVSTLKIQRTQQEDSAVYLCASSLGPAGETQYFGPGTRLLVL.

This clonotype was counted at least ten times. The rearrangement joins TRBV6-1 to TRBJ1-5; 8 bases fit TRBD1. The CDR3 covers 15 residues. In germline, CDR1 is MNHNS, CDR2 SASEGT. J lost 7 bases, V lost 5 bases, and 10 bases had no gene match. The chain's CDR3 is CASSPNGQGGQPQHF. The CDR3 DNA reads TGTGCCAGCAGTCCCAATGGACAGGGAGGGCAGCCCCAGCATTTT.

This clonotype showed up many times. The CDR3 is CSVEGAGRLDTEAFF. CDR3 nucleotides: TGCAGCGTTGAAGGGGCGGGCAGGCTGGACACTGAAGCTTTCTTT. This rearrangement joins TRBV29-1 to TRBJ1-1; D is uncertain. Germline CDR1 reads SQVTM; CDR2 reads ANQGSEA. This CDR3 has 15 amino acids. With 1 base removed from V and 3 bases from J, the gap between germline ends came to 15 bases.

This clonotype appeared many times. The CDR3 here is CASSLMAGGGEQYF. DNA for the CDR3: TGCGCCAGCAGCTTAATGGCCGGAGGTGGCGAGCAGTACTTC. The rearrangement joins TRBV5-1 to TRBJ2-7, with TRBD2 as a possible D gene (5 bases). Germline V gene sequence: CDR1 SGHRS, CDR2 YFSETQ. The CDR3 runs to 14 residues. The V end lost 2 bases, the J end lost 6 bases, and 15 bases lay between the germline ends. The full variable domain, completed using reference TRBV5-1 and TRBJ2-7, is KAGVTQTPRYLIKTRGQQVTLSCSPISGHRSVSWYQQTPGQGLQFLFEYFSETQRNKGNFPGRFSGRQFSNSRSEMNVSTLELGDSALYLCASSLMAGGGEQYFGPGTRLTVT.

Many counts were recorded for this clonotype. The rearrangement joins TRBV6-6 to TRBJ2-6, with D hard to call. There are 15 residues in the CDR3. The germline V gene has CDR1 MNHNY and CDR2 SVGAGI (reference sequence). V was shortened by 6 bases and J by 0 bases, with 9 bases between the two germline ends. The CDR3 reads CASRNPGSGANVLTF. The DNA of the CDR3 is TGTGCCAGCAGAAATCCGGGCTCTGGGGCCAACGTCCTGACTTTC.